The present T cell receptor beta chain was sequenced within a study of blood T cell repertoires in COVID-19. Study-level information: Samples came from the United States, Italy and Spain, spanning acute and convalescent COVID-19. From T cells, B-cell-depleted T cells, or PBMCs came the material, which was cDNA or gDNA.

Original handling: The assay estimated nucleated cells by amplifying reference gene primers. Sequencing used immunoSEQ multiplex PCR; TCRdb keeps in-frame clones, though not all of them. V and J calls and clone size follow that table, whereas D and trimming were derived from the DNA. This table holds approximately 50,000 clones, 87% found once. This CDR3 is built from 14 residues. Trimming took 4 bases from V and 2 from J, leaving 9 bases between them. Germline V CDR1 and CDR2: SGDLS, YYNGEE. The receptor comes from a man in his forties or fifties with acute or convalescent COVID-19. V and J are TRBV9 and TRBJ1-4; D call uncertain. What was sequenced was peripheral blood. The CDR3 spells CASSRQATNEKLFF. The CDR3 DNA reads as TGTGCCAGCAGCCGTCAGGCGACTAATGAAAAACTGTTTTTT.